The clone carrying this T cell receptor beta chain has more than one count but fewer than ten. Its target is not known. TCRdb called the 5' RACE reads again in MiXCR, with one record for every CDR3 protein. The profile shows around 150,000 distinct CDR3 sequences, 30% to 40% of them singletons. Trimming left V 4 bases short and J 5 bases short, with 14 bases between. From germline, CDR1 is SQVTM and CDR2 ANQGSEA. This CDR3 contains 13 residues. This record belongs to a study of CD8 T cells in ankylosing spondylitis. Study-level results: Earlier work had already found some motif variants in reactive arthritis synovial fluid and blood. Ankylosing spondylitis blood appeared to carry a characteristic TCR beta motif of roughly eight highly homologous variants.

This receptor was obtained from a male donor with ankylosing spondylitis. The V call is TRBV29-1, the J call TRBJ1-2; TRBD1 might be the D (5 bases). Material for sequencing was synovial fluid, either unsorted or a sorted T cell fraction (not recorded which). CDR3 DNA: TGCAGCGTTGCAGGGAACAAAGGGTATGGCTACACCTTC. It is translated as CSVAGNKGYGYTF.